This TCR beta chain was recovered during a study of cytomegalovirus exposure and HLA in healthy donors. Comments on this clone: The antigen remains undetermined.

Use of 60 Vbeta and 13 Jbeta primers characterized the PCR. Profiling relied on immunoSEQ multiplex PCR, and the TCRdb table lists in-frame clones only, not all of them. The data contain 130,000 to 150,000 clones, around 79% of them singletons. The germline V gene has CDR1 SGHRS and CDR2 YFSETQ. V lost 0 bases, J lost 1 base, and 3 bases stayed unmatched. This CDR3 has 15 residues. The study, taken as a whole, reports: TCR beta chains numbering under 200 were designated cytomegalovirus-associated.

Sample: PBMCs. The source of this sequence is a male donor in good health and CMV-seronegative. V usage is TRBV5-1 and J usage is TRBJ1-1, with TRBD1 matching over 7 bases. The CDR3 DNA is TGCGCCAGCAGCTTGGAGGGGGCGGCGAACACTGAAGCTTTCTTT. Its translation is CASSLEGAANTEAFF.